This T cell receptor (beta chain) is drawn from a study of blood T cell repertoires in COVID-19. V was shortened by 5 bases and J by 1 base, with 11 bases between the two germline ends. The CDR3 contains 14 residues. Germline loops: CDR1 MDHEN, CDR2 SYDVKM. The table lists this clone with a count of one. Study processing details: Amplification of reference gene primers was used by the study to estimate nucleated cell counts. Profiling relied on immunoSEQ multiplex PCR, and the TCRdb table lists in-frame clones only, not all of them. V and J calls and clone size come straight from that table; D and trimming were deduced from the DNA. The data show some 150,000 clones, more than 75% seen once. Participants reported their clinical history, and cohort assignment relied on those reports. Recovered status in Cohort 3 required two negative PCRs, clearance, or symptom resolution.

The sequence derives from a woman between 50 and 59 years old who had recovered from COVID-19. Sequencing used PBMCs or T cells enriched from blood (not recorded which). J is TRBJ1-1 and V is TRBV28; D is possibly TRBD1 (6 bases). CDR3 coding DNA: TGTGCCAGCAGTGCGGACAGAGCGAACACTGAAGCTTTCTTT. This encodes CASSADRANTEAFF.